A single T cell receptor beta chain is shown here with its context. The antigen it binds to is not known. The sample holds no much larger clone one base away, and base qualities are not on file. This sample is part of a study of shared clonotypes between healthy human individuals (dated by TCRdb to about 2020). Regarding the study in general: The cohort included three men and two women between 18 and 49 years of age. Per donor, three plates each were used for CD4 naive and CD4 memory, two for CD8 naive, and one for CD8 memory. Libraries were prepared and TCR repertoires were sequenced by different laboratories using diverse techniques, in order to increase sequencing depth and limit assay-specific biases. Blood TCR repertoires of a handful of healthy adults were deeply sequenced to estimate repertoire size and the extent of clonotype sharing between individuals. Each donor's leukapheresis produced roughly between about 0.8 and 10 billion PBMCs.

Using the deep immunoSEQ assay, multiplex PCR amplified TCR CDR3 regions from genomic DNA. Extracted genomic DNA from each cell subset was distributed evenly across all wells of several immunoSEQ 96-well plates, and each plate was treated as a replicate. For sorted subsets, around 200 ng genomic DNA, equal to tens of thousands of T cell genomes, was loaded into each replicate PCR. Purified libraries were quantified with a Qubit 3.0 fluorometer, sized on a Bioanalyzer 2100, and re-quantified with the KAPA Library Quantification kit. Every immunoSEQ 96-well plate was sequenced on a dedicated single-read 150-cycle Illumina NextSeq 550 flow cell. As for the original processing: Because only junctional sequences without quality scores were contained in the immunoSEQ output, filtering matching that applied to full-length reads could not be performed. To assign V/J genes and CDR3, sequences were annotated using PyIR, a Python wrapper for IgBLAST v1.9, with IMGT germline references. Any read was removed if the V/J assignment was weak (E-value above 1e-6), the CDR3 was missing, or the read contained stop codons, out-of-frame junctions, or ambiguous translated residues. V3J clonotypes were defined as sequences sharing the same inferred V gene, J gene, and CDR3 amino acid sequence. To compute the percentage overlap between repertoires, the number of shared unique clonotypes was divided by the size of the smaller repertoire. Richness of each repertoire was evaluated using RTK rarefaction, the Chao1 estimator, and Recon v2.1 estimates of unobserved clonotypes. Generation probabilities for all TCRbeta clonotypes obtained by the gDNA method from four donors were computed using OLGA. Held by TCRdb, this immuneACCESS table contains in-frame sequences only and omits some clones. Under half of the omission traces to an unresolved V gene where checked; the cause of the rest is unknown. The DNA was the basis for D and trimming; V, J and clone size are from that table. The sample table records about 2.1 million clones; approximately 94% of these occur just once. The top ten clones comprise more than 1.5% of the sample.

CD8 naive samples were obtained by positive selection for CCR7 among CD45RO-negative cells, yielding a CD45RA+CCR7+ population from which TemRA cells were excluded. Donors were healthy HIV-negative adults with no recently reported acute infections or vaccinations. Every donor was a Caucasian adult residing in Nashville, Tennessee, USA. Blood was collected by leukapheresis, and PBMCs were isolated by Ficoll-Histopaque density gradient centrifugation and then cryopreserved in liquid nitrogen vapor phase. Analytical flow cytometry was used to check the purity and quantity of every magnetically sorted T cell population. Each sorted fraction had its genomic DNA isolated and then quantified by UV absorbance on a Nanodrop 2000c. What the work shows at the level of the full study, not this receptor alone: Compared with non-shared clonotypes, clonotypes shared by all four sorted-subset donors had higher generation probabilities. Larger estimated clonotype richness was generally found for naive subsets than for memory subsets. Even with the large sequencing depth, rarefaction of the sorted-subset datasets indicated that sequencing was incomplete. The genetic and exposure-history diversity represented was limited by the small number of donors. Only blood was sampled, and tissue TCR repertoires likely differ from those in blood. Pairwise subsampling indicated that sequencing depth was expected to affect the degree of clonotype sharing among donors. Across a handful of donors, 5% to 6% of naive CD4, over 3% of naive CD8, around 2.1% of memory CD4, and approximately 0.4% of memory CD8 clonotypes were shared.

From the germline V gene, CDR1 is MNHEY and CDR2 is SVGAGI. From its cysteine to its phenylalanine, the CDR3 spans 14 amino acids. This entry keeps only the CDR3 DNA: 42 bases, framed from base 1. The germline V end is reduced by 4 bases and the J end by 11 bases; junction bases left unmatched: 12. The TCR was taken from a man between 18 and 29 years old in good health. Some clones in this sample may be carry-over from other donors' samples. The sequenced material came from naive CD8+ T cells from PBMCs. The cell subset or site label, as the study defines it: CD45RA+CCR7+. The chain was built from TRBV6-5 and TRBJ1-1; the central 8 bases match TRBD1. The DNA sequence is as follows: TGTGCCAGCAGTTTGCATATACAGGGGGGCGAGGCTTTCTTT. Its translation is CASSLHIQGGEAFF.